The subject of this entry is one T cell receptor (beta chain). This clone is a singleton in its sample. No cognate antigen has been identified for it. Base qualities are not recorded, but no much larger clone differs from it by a single base. This sample is part of a study of T cell responses to AZD1222 COVID-19 vaccine (dated by TCRdb to the early 2020s). About the investigation overall: Because spike-specific TCR depth and breadth did not differ between the two schedules, AZD1222 recipients who got a second dose at roughly 4 weeks were pooled with those who got a second dose at roughly 12 weeks. A total of 233 trial participants underwent TCR sequencing, of whom around 200 received two doses of AZD1222 and about 26 received two doses of the MenACWY control vaccine. Trial participants were enrolled into age subgroups of 18-55, 56-69 and 70-plus years, which contained about 160, 30 and 59 TCR-sequenced participants, respectively. Results and caveats for the whole study, not just this receptor: The whole spike protein was spanned by vaccine-associated CD4 TCRs, and dominant responses were seen in regions 160-218 and 743-854. Reportedly, close to half of the unique spike-specific TCRs recognized epitopes lying outside the regions that are mutated in the B.1.351 and B.1.1.7 variants. Conclusions about previously exposed vaccinees are limited because only six or seven AZD1222 recipients were SARS-CoV-2 seropositive at baseline. A significant rise in spike-specific TCR breadth and depth was observed after two AZD1222 doses relative to day 0 and relative to MenACWY recipients. Participants were mostly white British, with more females than males. The authors suggested clonal diversity may have been underestimated. In the small 56-69-year group, the increase in depth fell short of significance, most likely because of low power. Because no day 14 peak-response samples were available, the repertoires could be characterized only after the peak T cell response.

The time point tag for this specimen amounts to: baseline before first vaccination. The vaccinee samples were drawn from two UK trials, COV001 and COV002, one of which was a single-blind randomized controlled phase 2/3 trial testing AZD1222 (ChAdOx1 nCoV-19) in healthy adults. For TCRbeta chain sequencing, PBMC samples were collected from trial participants at day 0 and at day 28 after the second dose. V is reduced by 5 bases and J by 7 bases, leaving a spacing of 11 bases between them. From the cysteine through the phenylalanine, the CDR3 covers 12 amino acids. Left in the record is the CDR3 DNA by itself, 36 bases read in frame from the first base. Per the germline V gene, MNHEY is the CDR1 and SVGAGI is the CDR2. The CDR3 regions of human TCRbeta chains were analyzed by immunosequencing. On the study's bioinformatics: TCRs in the repertoires were matched against a reference library of SARS-CoV-2-specific TCRs that had been generated with the MIRA antigen-specificity platform. Breadth was defined as the fraction of unique TCRs that were SARS-CoV-2-associated, and depth was defined as the fraction of total T cells that were SARS-CoV-2-associated. Each spike-specific TCR was assigned to its reactive spike region and to a CD4 or CD8 class using the MIRA data. Log10-transformed breadth and depth values were compared by one-way ANOVA with Sidak's multiple comparisons tests. TCRdb carries this immuneACCESS record with in-frame sequences only. Its versions omit some clonotypes, under half of them owing to an unresolved V gene in the studies checked, with the rest unexplained. V and J calls plus clone size are reproduced from that table; the DNA served to infer D and trimming. Within this sample are over 100,000 clones, with over 75% of them counted one time only. The top ten clones comprise around 7% of the sample.

The receptor was isolated from an adult in good health. Sequenced material: peripheral blood, taken on day 0 of AZD1222 vaccination. Recombination linked TRBV6-5 to TRBJ1-1; the best D guess is TRBD1, with 6 bases matching. The CDR3 protein sequence reads: CASSTGYIEAFF. The bases are TGTGCCAGCAGTACAGGGTACATTGAAGCTTTCTTT.